This TCR beta chain was identified during a study of cytomegalovirus exposure and HLA in healthy donors (dated by TCRdb to about 2017). About the study as a whole: An earlier analysis of approximately 640 of the donors reported approximately 290 Gb of sequence data and roughly 100 million unique TCR beta sequences from about 180 million T cells. An early release covering more than 500 HLA-typed donors comprised approximately 290 gigabases of sequencing data and around 86 million unique TCR sequences. Of the roughly 410 genotyped donors, 81% were placed in the genetic ancestry cluster associated with self-reported Caucasian donors. The aim of the study was to test whether cataloging public T cell receptors could identify signatures of past pathogen exposure. The study used immunosequencing to profile the T cell repertoires of approximately 690 subjects and linked those repertoires to cytomegalovirus serostatus. Besides the first cohort of more than 650 subjects, a separate validation cohort made up of 120 different subjects was used. High-throughput TCR immunosequencing, statistical association of individual TCRs with disease status, and machine learning were combined to predict cytomegalovirus infection status. In a later analysis, previously published TCR beta repertoires from 500 to 750 donors were re-analyzed and high-resolution HLA genotyping was added so that TCR occurrence patterns could be studied. The later analysis used no new phenotypic data to find candidate immune exposures, relying instead on TCR beta sequences and their occurrence across donors. In an earlier analysis of about 590 of the donors, high-throughput TCR beta sequencing was used to judge whether each TCR beta V gene segment behaved as functional or pseudogenic. Alongside the repertoire data, information on donor age, sex, ethnicity and CMV serostatus was compiled. A later genetic analysis used genome-wide SNP genotypes for about 65% of the roughly 670 donors, treating that subset as a discovery cohort. Every discovery cohort repertoire had been produced on one sequencing platform. HLA typing included class I and class II loci at four-digit resolution. The number of typed donors differed by locus: roughly 629-640 for A, B, C, DRB1 and DQB1; 500 to 550 for DQA1; 600 to 610 for DPA1; and approximately 450 for DPB1. Because of strong linkage in the cohort, roughly five DR-DQ haplotypes were treated as single units for association and clustering. Across some 400 genotyped donors of the cohort, an average of approximately 200,000 unique TCR beta nucleotide sequences per donor were sequenced, and around 19% of those sequences were non-productive.

In total, approximately 700 healthy bone marrow donors made up the cohort. At the time of sampling, every cohort member was nominally healthy, though immune exposures that went unrecorded were likely present. The donor was CMV seropositive and was included in the group of about 290 seropositive cohort members. Each donor provided a peripheral blood sample, and peripheral blood mononuclear cells were used for TCR beta sequencing. Genomic DNA was extracted from the blood cell samples with the Qiagen DNeasy Blood Extraction Kit. Looking up the germline V gene yields CDR1 SGHAT and CDR2 FQNNGV. At the junction V is shortened by 5 bases and J by 5 bases; bases outside the gene matches: 6. Reading from cysteine to phenylalanine, the CDR3 counts 14 amino acids. Of the read, only the CDR3 DNA is kept; its 42 bases are in frame from base 1. Points the paper makes about the study in general: The cohort was sequenced for TCR beta chains only, and without alpha or paired-chain data the features that could be detected were limited. The authors suggested that the approach could potentially be generalized to other disease states and immunological phenotypes. Because counts were too low, approximately 15 rarely observed V segments, including chromosome 9 orphons, were excluded from the earlier analysis of several hundred of the donors. HLA typing was unavailable for some donors at each locus, so association tests used only the typed subset. Specific HLA alleles were associated with over 15,000 TCR beta sequences at a false discovery rate of 0.05 in a later analysis. Sequencing depth was assumed to be roughly uniform across donors in the presence/absence analyses, though that assumption may not hold. In a later analysis, HLA-associated TCR beta chains showed more clonal expansion and lower generation probabilities than non-associated chains that were equally common. Strong co-occurrence of HLA alleles, especially DR and DQ, made assigning TCR associations to individual alleles difficult. In a later analysis, most CMV-associated TCR beta chains were found to appear HLA-restricted, with HLA associations seemingly driven largely by CMV exposure. A further reported finding was that TCR beta sequences accurately predicted the HLA-A and HLA-B alleles for most subjects in the first cohort. In a later genetic analysis, fewer N-insertions in productive TCRs were reported among donors in an Asian-associated ancestry cluster than the approximately 710-donor mean. Broadly in line with IMGT annotations, most TCR beta V segments showed up in productive rearrangements about 87% or about 30% of the time in an earlier analysis of approximately 640 of the donors. Linkage disequilibrium might explain the correlated functional status among segregating V segments, but an unknown experimental factor could not be excluded. Because the 87-base-pair reads could not distinguish some IMGT-functional V segments, including TRBV6-2 and TRBV6-3, those segments were excluded. The study gave a list of 150 to 200 TCR beta chains associated with cytomegalovirus. Cytomegalovirus status was reported to be diagnosed by the classifier with high specificity and sensitivity in both the original and validation cohorts. The only immune exposure information available for the cohort was CMV serostatus. In vitro tests confirmed that a few of the cytomegalovirus-associated TCR beta chains recognize cytomegalovirus antigens. A cluster of highly shared sequence variants was judged likely to be a technical artifact of the sequencing pipeline. Most TCR sequences were seen in very few donors, while some public TCRs were found in many individuals. According to a later analysis, TCR association rates differed among HLA loci, with DRB1 alleles showing the most associated TCRs and HLA-C alleles showing the fewest. Several of the top co-occurrence clusters appeared to be linked to parvovirus B19, influenza, CMV and Epstein-Barr virus, according to a later analysis. V-gene and J-gene trimming of TCR beta chains was associated with a missense DCLRE1C variant in a later genetic analysis, and the association was replicated in an independent cohort.

This clone was recorded a few times. The antigen this receptor binds is unknown. One base away there is no much larger clone; base qualities are not given. Libraries were made using the immunoSEQ multiplex PCR assay. The multiplex PCR relied on a mix of 60 forward primers for TCR Vbeta segments and 13 reverse primers for TCR Jbeta segments. The CDR3 region of rearranged TCR beta genes was amplified from genomic DNA by a multiplex PCR assay. The amplified TCR beta libraries were sequenced on the Illumina HiSeq System as 87-base-pair reads. As for how the authors treated the data: Across the roughly 640 repertoires, a later analysis counted roughly 84 million unique TCR beta chains, around 11 million of which were shared by at least two donors. A nearest-neighbor algorithm error-corrected the raw reads and collapsed the reads into unique sequences, merging closely related sequences to remove PCR and sequencing errors. Alignment of CDR3 sequences to IMGT reference sequences was used to assign V, D and J gene segments. Each retained sequence needed at least a six-nucleotide match to both a V gene segment and a J gene segment. Rearrangements were called productive when the CDR3 lacked stop codons and stayed in frame with V and J; all others were non-productive. CDR3 was defined according to IMGT convention as the region running from the second conserved V-encoded cysteine to the conserved J-encoded phenylalanine. The earlier analysis of some 550 of the donors excluded any sequence lacking an unambiguous match to a single V gene segment. An earlier analysis of around 600 of the donors classified V segments as functional when productive rearrangements were above 56.7% and as segregating when the standard deviation between donors was above 5%. A statistical classification framework was developed to diagnose cytomegalovirus status using the catalog of TCR beta chain sequences. In a later analysis, V and J genes were assigned by comparing TCR nucleotide sequences against IMGT/GENE-DB human TR gene sequences. In a later analysis, CDR3 sequences and most-parsimonious VDJ recombination scenarios were assigned using the TCRdist pipeline. A later analysis defined each TCR beta chain by its CDR3 amino acid sequence plus V-gene family, and excluded reads lacking a unique V-gene family. In a later analysis, 450 to 600 highly shared, low-generation-probability nucleotide sequences were removed to address suspected cross-contamination and a sequencing artifact. A later analysis calculated a clonal expansion index for each public chain from normalized within-repertoire ranks of inferred template counts. A later analysis computed generation probabilities with a VDJ recombination model fitted to out-of-frame rearrangements, and checked the results against IGoR. A later analysis scored TCR-TCR, TCR-HLA and TCR-CMV co-occurrence with hypergeometric tests, applying a repertoire-size bias correction to TCR pairs. In a later analysis, false discovery rates were estimated by permuting HLA or CMV assignments 20 times. In a later analysis, co-occurring TCRs were grouped with DBSCAN, and TCRdist sequence similarity was added when clustering was performed within HLA-allele-positive subsets. Repertoires with fewer than 30,000 or more than 120,000 public chains, plus five repertoires with anomalous nucleotide sharing, were excluded from co-occurrence clustering. Not all clones reach the TCRdb copy of this immuneACCESS table, which keeps in-frame sequences only. Checked studies attribute under half of the gap to unresolved V genes and leave the rest unexplained. Clone size and V and J calls were adopted from that table, with D and trimming inferred from the DNA. Within this sample are approximately 130,000 clones, with about 8.6% of them counted one time only. The ten largest make up approximately 6.6% of the sample.

What was sequenced was PBMCs. The chain is made from TRBV11-2 and TRBJ1-2, with 9 bases aligning to TRBD1. The sequence came from a woman aged 40 to 50 in good health and CMV-seropositive. The CDR3 in this case is CASSTWDRDYGYTF. The nucleotide sequence is given as TGTGCCAGCAGCACATGGGACAGGGATTATGGCTACACCTTC.